Sequencing of this T cell receptor (beta chain) was carried out in a study of OX40 agonist ivuxolimab in advanced cancers. Whole-study context: Enrolled patients in dose escalation had cancers that were hepatocellular carcinoma, melanoma, renal cell or head and neck cancer. Age averaged 60 years (range about 20 to 79), and roughly 80% were male.

V dropped 3 bases and J dropped 5 bases, with 13 bases sitting between them. The CDR3 runs 14 residues. CDR1 LNHDA and CDR2 SQIVND come from the germline V gene (reference sequence). Sequencing was performed with immunoSEQ multiplex PCR; in TCRdb, only in-frame clones are kept and a portion is missing. This table has tens of thousands of clones, more than 75% appearing once. The TCR originated in an adult with an advanced solid tumor such as melanoma, head and neck, liver or kidney cancer. The chain combines TRBV19 with TRBJ1-1; no reliable D call. Sequences were derived from CD4+ or CD8+ T cells sorted from blood, sampled in a trial of the OX40 agonist ivuxolimab. CDR3 DNA sequence: TGTGCCAGTAGTATGGTAGCAGTTAGTACTGAAGCTTTCTTT. This codes for CASSMVAVSTEAFF.